The 30 T cell receptor beta chains given below trace back to one sample, sequenced in a study of blood T cell repertoires in COVID-19. Repertoires were generated with immunoSEQ multiplex PCR, while TCRdb's copy carries only in-frame clones and drops some. The sample includes about 50,000 clones, approximately 89% of them seen just once. The sample comprised peripheral blood. The receptor source for this set is a human donor with active COVID-19. The donor label of this sample is uncertain.

V and J are TRBV18 and TRBJ2-7, with D unresolved. The CDR3 covers 13 residues. V gave up 3 bases and J gave up 2 bases, with 8 bases separating them. CDR1 is KGHSH and CDR2 is LQKENI in the germline V gene. CDR3 sequence: CASSPSGTYEQYF. The CDR3 nucleotides read TGTGCCAGCTCACCGTCCGGTACCTACGAGCAGTACTTC.

The chain carries TRBV4-2 and TRBJ1-5; TRBD1 might be the D (6 bases). Germline CDR1 reads LGHNA; CDR2 reads YNFKEQ. Trimming took off 4 bases at V and 4 bases at J, with 14 bases between the two ends. This CDR3 contains 15 residues. The CDR3 nucleotides are TGTGCCAGCAGCCTCGAAGACAGGCAAAATCAGCCCCAGCATTTT. Its protein product is CASSLEDRQNQPQHF.

The chain couples TRBV11-3 to TRBJ2-5, with 8 nucleotides matching TRBD1. V was clipped by 4 bases and J by 6 bases; unmatched bases: 10. This CDR3 is built from 15 residues. The germline V gene encodes CDR1 SGHNT and CDR2 YENEEA. The CDR3 coding sequence is TGTGCCAGCAGCTACCGACAGGGGCCCGTGCAGACCCAGTACTTC. Translated: CASSYRQGPVQTQYF.

The J gene is TRBJ2-7, the V gene TRBV5-5; possibly TRBD1 for D (5 bases). Trimming stripped 0 bases from V and 3 bases from J, with 10 bases between. CDR1 and CDR2 from the germline V gene are SGHKS and YYEKEE (reference sequence). The CDR3 covers 14 residues. CDR3 sequence: CASSLEGNHYEQYF. The CDR3 bases are TGTGCCAGCAGCTTGGAGGGGAACCACTACGAGCAGTACTTC.

This chain connects TRBV7-9 to TRBJ1-1; 7 nucleotides match TRBD1. V shed 4 bases and J 10 bases; nucleotides not matched to a gene: 6. Germline CDR1 reads SEHNR; CDR2 reads FQNEAQ (reference sequence). This CDR3 has 12 amino acids. The CDR3 DNA sequence: TGTGCCAGCAGCTCTAGGGGGCTGGGAGCTTTCTTT. Amino acid sequence: CASSSRGLGAFF.

The chain links TRBV2 to TRBJ2-2; TRBD1 matches 11 bases. The CDR3 has 16 amino acids. Germline lookup yields CDR1 SNHLY and CDR2 FYNNEI. After removal of 6 bases from V and 4 bases from J, the junction contained 7 bases not matched to a gene. DNA for the CDR3: TGTGCCAGCAGCGGCCGGGACAGGGGGGCCACCGGGGAGCTGTTTTTT. Protein: CASSGRDRGATGELFF. Filled out from reference TRBV2 and TRBJ2-2, the complete variable domain reads EPEVTQTPSHQVTQMGQEVILRCVPISNHLYFYWYRQILGQKVEFLVSFYNNEISEKSEIFDDQFSVERPDGSNFTLKIRSTKLEDSAMYFCASSGRDRGATGELFFGEGSRLTVL.

V usage is TRBV3-1 (or the pseudogene TRBV3-2) and J usage is TRBJ1-2; D is unclear. Germline CDR1 is LGHDT and CDR2 is YNNKEL (reference sequence). V lost 0 bases, J lost 7 bases, and 15 bases lay in between. This CDR3 has 15 amino acids. CDR3 amino acids: CASSQDWATMAGYTF. The CDR3 DNA reads TGTGCCAGCAGCCAAGACTGGGCGACTATGGCTGGCTACACCTTC.

The chain's CDR3 is CASSPTSGTSGGHQFF. In DNA form, the CDR3 reads TGTGCCAGCTCACCCACTTCCGGGACTAGCGGGGGGCACCAGTTCTTC. This sequence joins TRBV18 and TRBJ2-1; the match to TRBD2 covers 15 bases. From germline, CDR1 is KGHSH and CDR2 LQKENI. V was pared by 3 bases and J by 13 bases, with 10 bases of the junction left unmatched. The CDR3 length is 16 residues. The entire variable domain, with the rest obtained from reference TRBV18 and TRBJ2-1, is as follows: NAGVMQNPRHLVRRRGQEARLRCSPMKGHSHVYWYRQLPEEGLKFMVYLQKENIIDESGMPKERFSAEFPKEGPSILRIQQVVRGDSAAYFCASSPTSGTSGGHQFFGPGTRLTVL.

The chain uses TRBV2 and TRBJ2-2; 9 nucleotides align to TRBD2. The CDR3 covers 15 residues. The J segment lost 7 bases and the V segment lost 7 bases, leaving 10 bases of the junction unmatched. Germline-derived CDR1 and CDR2 are SNHLY and FYNNEI. The CDR3 reads CASKASAGGIGELFF. CDR3 DNA: TGTGCCAGCAAGGCGTCAGCGGGGGGTATCGGGGAGCTGTTTTTT.

The chain combines TRBV4-1 with TRBJ2-3; 12 bases align to TRBD2. V trimming: 2 bases; J trimming: 4 bases; junction bases outside the gene matches: 7. This CDR3 has 17 residues. Looked up from germline, CDR1 is MGHRA and CDR2 is YSYEKL. The CDR3: CASSQSSGGAGADTQYF. CDR3 DNA sequence: TGCGCCAGCAGCCAATCTAGCGGGGGGGCCGGGGCAGATACGCAGTATTTT.

V gene TRBV9 combines with J gene TRBJ2-7; 9 bases match TRBD2. V gave up 1 base and J gave up 6 bases; unmatched junction bases: 5. Germline loops: CDR1 SGDLS, CDR2 YYNGEE. The CDR3 sequence is 14 residues long. CDR3 loop: CASSVNSGGLEQYF. As DNA, the CDR3 is TGTGCCAGCAGCGTAAACAGCGGGGGGCTCGAGCAGTACTTC. Using reference TRBV9 and TRBJ2-7 for the parts outside the CDR3, the full variable domain is DSGVTQTPKHLITATGQRVTLRCSPRSGDLSVYWYQQSLDQGLQFLIQYYNGEERAKGNILERFSAQQFPDLHSELNLSSLELGDSALYFCASSVNSGGLEQYFGPGTRLTVT.

Only a few counts were recorded for this clone. The rearrangement uses TRBV5-1 and TRBJ2-2, with TRBD2 matching over 12 bases. V trimming: 4 bases; J trimming: 6 bases; junction bases outside the gene matches: 4. This CDR3 has 15 residues. Germline CDR1 reads SGHRS; CDR2 reads YFSETQ. The CDR3 loop reads CASSVGLAGAGELFF. The CDR3 DNA follows: TGCGCCAGCAGCGTGGGACTAGCGGGTGCCGGGGAGCTGTTTTTT.

The chain employs TRBV6-1 and TRBJ2-7; no clear D gene. The CDR3 runs 11 residues. Germline CDR1 MNHNS, CDR2 SASEGT. V was pared by 3 bases and J by 2 bases, with 2 bases between. As DNA, the CDR3 is TGTGCCAGCAGTGACACCTACGAGCAGTACTTC. Amino acid sequence: CASSDTYEQYF.

This rearrangement joins TRBV4-2 to TRBJ1-5; the match to TRBD1 covers 7 bases. Germline CDR1 is LGHNA and CDR2 is YNFKEQ. V shed 0 bases, J shed 5 bases, and the junction held 4 bases outside the gene matches. The length of the CDR3 is 15 residues. CDR3 bases: TGTGCCAGCAGCCAAGATATGCAGGGGGATCAGCCCCAGCATTTT. Protein product: CASSQDMQGDQPQHF.

CDR3 amino acids: CASSLLAGLSNQPQHF. As DNA, the CDR3 is TGTGCCAGCAGCTTGTTAGCGGGTCTCAGCAATCAGCCCCAGCATTTT. The genes are TRBV5-5 and TRBJ1-5; D is unresolved. V lost 1 base and J lost 1, with 12 bases in between. This CDR3 is 16 amino acids long. Per the germline V gene, CDR1 is SGHKS and CDR2 is YYEKEE (reference sequence).

The chain carries TRBV10-1 and TRBJ1-6; 7 bases map to TRBD1. Germline trimming cut 3 bases from V and 13 bases from J; bases unmatched to any gene: 6. Germline CDR1 WNHNN, CDR2 SYGVQD (reference sequence). The CDR3 loop spans 13 amino acids. The CDR3 sequence is CASSDRQGIPLHF. The CDR3 coding sequence is TGCGCCAGCAGTGACCGACAGGGAATCCCCCTCCACTTT.

This chain uses TRBV30 with TRBJ1-3, with 8 bases lining up with TRBD1. Germline CDR1 GTSNPN, CDR2 SVGIG (reference sequence). The junction had 3 bases not matched to a gene; V was cut back by 5 bases and J by 0 bases. The CDR3 sequence is 14 residues long. The CDR3 sequence: CAWRTGYSGNTIYF. The CDR3 coding sequence is TGTGCCTGGCGGACAGGGTACTCTGGAAACACCATATATTTT.

The CDR3 reads CATSRTSGEYSYNEQFF. The CDR3 DNA follows: TGTGCCACCAGCAGAACTAGCGGCGAATACTCCTACAATGAGCAGTTCTTC. V and J are TRBV15 and TRBJ2-1; 8 bases align to TRBD2. Germline-derived CDR1 and CDR2 are LNHNV and YYDKDF (reference sequence). The CDR3 length is 17 residues. Trimming at V came to 2 bases and at J to 0 bases, leaving 6 bases not matched to a gene. Filled out from reference TRBV15 and TRBJ2-1, the complete variable domain reads DAMVIQNPRYQVTQFGKPVTLSCSQTLNHNVMYWYQQKSSQAPKLLFHYYDKDFNNEADTPDNFQSRRPNTSFCFLDIRSPGLGDTAMYLCATSRTSGEYSYNEQFFGPGTRLTVL.

V usage is TRBV6-5 and J usage is TRBJ2-7, with D unresolved. Germline values: CDR1 MNHEY, CDR2 SVGAGI. Trimming removed 2 bases at V and 0 bases at J, with 11 bases between. The CDR3 has 15 amino acids. CDR3 sequence reads: CASSYNTVSSYEQYF. For the CDR3, the DNA is TGTGCCAGCAGTTACAACACAGTTTCCTCCTACGAGCAGTACTTC.

A note on this clone: Distinct nucleotide sequences in the sample also encode this CDR3. The chain recombines TRBV18 with TRBJ1-1; 7 nucleotides align to TRBD1. The CDR3 totals 14 residues. CDR1 and CDR2 from the germline V gene are KGHSH and LQKENI. J gave up 1 base and V 4 bases, and 3 bases lay outside the gene matches. Here the CDR3 DNA reads TGTGCCAGCTCACTGGGACAGAAGAACACTGAAGCTTTCTTT. It specifies CASSLGQKNTEAFF.

The CDR3 loop reads CASSSISRGPPHYEQYF. As DNA, the CDR3 is TGTGCCAGCAGTTCCATCTCTAGGGGGCCACCCCACTACGAGCAGTACTTC. V is TRBV27 and J is TRBJ2-7; TRBD1 agrees at 7 bases. CDR3 length: 17 residues. V lost 4 bases to trimming and J lost 3 bases; unmatched junction nucleotides: 15. Germline CDR1 is MNHEY and CDR2 is SMNVEV (reference sequence).

The V call is TRBV28, the J call TRBJ1-1; D unclear. The germline gives CDR1 MDHEN, CDR2 SYDVKM. The CDR3 loop spans 13 amino acids. Trimming pared 3 bases from V and 4 bases from J, leaving 9 bases between. The CDR3: CASSLEGITEAFF. DNA of the CDR3: TGTGCCAGCAGTTTGGAGGGTATCACTGAAGCTTTCTTT.

The V call is TRBV6-6, the J call TRBJ1-2; 7 bases line up with TRBD1. The CDR3 length is 12 residues. The germline CDR1 and CDR2 sequences are MNHNY and SVGAGI (reference sequence). V dropped 7 bases and J dropped 4; count of bases not matched to a gene: 3. The CDR3 loop reads CASKAGGYGYTF. CDR3 coding DNA: TGTGCCAGCAAGGCAGGGGGCTATGGCTACACCTTC.

The chain joins TRBV5-1 to TRBJ2-4; 7 bases are shared with TRBD1. V lost 7 bases to trimming and J lost 6 bases; unmatched junction nucleotides: 10. Germline values: CDR1 SGHRS, CDR2 YFSETQ. CDR3 length equals 14 residues. The CDR3 DNA sequence: TGCGCCAGCGGGAAGGGGGACAGTGGAAACATTCAGTACTTC. Translated, it gives CASGKGDSGNIQYF.

The chain employs TRBV6-1 and TRBJ2-7, with 7 nucleotides matching TRBD1. This CDR3 is built from 14 residues. Germline CDR1 is MNHNS and CDR2 is SASEGT. Trimming cost V 2 bases and J 5 bases; bases outside gene matches: 6. Written as DNA, the CDR3 is TGTGCCAGCAGTGAATGGGACAGATTAGACGAGCAGTACTTC. It codes for CASSEWDRLDEQYF.

The chain recombines TRBV29-1 with TRBJ1-2; TRBD1 is a possible D gene (5 bases). Germline CDR1 is SQVTM and CDR2 is ANQGSEA. The V and J ends lost 7 bases and 3 bases respectively, with 12 bases between them. The CDR3 covers 12 residues. The CDR3 sequence: CSAKTVDYGYTF. Written as DNA, the CDR3 is TGCAGCGCCAAGACAGTCGACTATGGCTACACCTTC. The complete variable domain, with remaining parts taken from reference TRBV29-1 and TRBJ1-2, reads SAVISQKPSRDICQRGTSLTIQCQVDSQVTMMFWYRQQPGQSLTLIATANQGSEATYESGFVIDKFPISRPNLTFSTLTVSNMSPEDSSIYLCSAKTVDYGYTFGSGTRLTVV.

The rearrangement joins TRBV3-1 (or the pseudogene TRBV3-2) to TRBJ1-6; TRBD1 matches 7 bases. Germline V gives CDR1 LGHDT, CDR2 YNNKEL (reference sequence). V gave up 1 base and J gave up 10 bases; unmatched junction bases: 4. The CDR3 extends over 14 amino acids. The CDR3 nucleotides are TGTGCCAGCAGCCAAGGGCAGGGGGTATCACCCCTCCACTTT. This translates into CASSQGQGVSPLHF.

The chain employs TRBV7-9 and TRBJ2-3, with 9 positions matching TRBD2. The CDR3 spans 16 residues. V lost 5 bases to trimming and J lost 1 base; unmatched junction nucleotides: 7. Germline V lookup: CDR1 SEHNR, CDR2 FQNEAQ (reference sequence). This chain's CDR3 is CASSGPRLAGTDTQYF. CDR3 sequence (DNA): TGTGCCAGCAGCGGGCCAAGACTAGCGGGCACAGATACGCAGTATTTT. Supplemented by reference TRBV7-9 and TRBJ2-3, the full variable domain reads DTGVSQNPRHKITKRGQNVTFRCDPISEHNRLYWYRQTLGQGPEFLTYFQNEAQLEKSRLLSDRFSAERPKGSFSTLEIQRTEQGDSAMYLCASSGPRLAGTDTQYFGPGTRLTVL.

The chain uses TRBV5-1 and TRBJ2-5; the match to TRBD1 covers 7 bases. Germline loops: CDR1 SGHRS, CDR2 YFSETQ. CDR3 length: 16 residues. The ends lost 4 bases at V and 4 bases at J; junction bases unmatched: 13. Written as DNA, the CDR3 is TGCGCCAGCAGCCCAGCACCCGACAGGGAACGAGAGACCCAGTACTTC. The encoded protein is CASSPAPDRERETQYF. Together with reference TRBV5-1 and TRBJ2-5, the CDR3 gives the full variable domain: KAGVTQTPRYLIKTRGQQVTLSCSPISGHRSVSWYQQTPGQGLQFLFEYFSETQRNKGNFPGRFSGRQFSNSRSEMNVSTLELGDSALYLCASSPAPDRERETQYFGPGTRLLVL.

The chain employs TRBV2 and TRBJ2-5, with 7 bases fitting TRBD2. Unmatched junction bases numbered 12, after V lost 3 bases and J lost 5 bases. Germline V gene sequence: CDR1 SNHLY, CDR2 FYNNEI. The CDR3 totals 16 residues. As DNA, the CDR3 is TGTGCCAGCAGTGATGGCAGGACTAGAGGGGTGGAGACCCAGTACTTC. It yields the protein CASSDGRTRGVETQYF.